This T cell receptor beta chain was sequenced during a study of cytomegalovirus exposure and HLA in healthy donors. On the study more broadly: Early released data had tens of millions of unique TCRs, all coming from HLA-typed donors. Points from the study as a whole: With later analysis, a missense DCLRE1C variant became linked to TCR beta V- and J-gene trimming. Some public TCRs appeared in many individuals, while most sequences were rare.

PCR involved 60 Vbeta and 13 Jbeta primers. This table comes from immunoSEQ multiplex PCR, and its TCRdb copy is limited to in-frame clones, with some not included. The profile shows roughly 140,000 clones, around 65% of them singletons. In the case of this clone: The antigen is not known.

The CDR3 spans 15 residues. CDR1 is MNHEY, CDR2 SMNVEV, per germline (reference sequence). With 2 bases clipped from V and 2 bases from J, the junction kept 3 bases outside the gene matches. This sequence originates from a woman aged 30 to 39 in good health and CMV-seropositive. V usage is TRBV27 and J usage is TRBJ2-7, with 10 bases matching TRBD1. Material: PBMCs. As DNA, the CDR3 is TGTGCCAGCAGTTTACGAGGGACAGGGGCCTACGAGCAGTACTTC. Amino acids: CASSLRGTGAYEQYF.